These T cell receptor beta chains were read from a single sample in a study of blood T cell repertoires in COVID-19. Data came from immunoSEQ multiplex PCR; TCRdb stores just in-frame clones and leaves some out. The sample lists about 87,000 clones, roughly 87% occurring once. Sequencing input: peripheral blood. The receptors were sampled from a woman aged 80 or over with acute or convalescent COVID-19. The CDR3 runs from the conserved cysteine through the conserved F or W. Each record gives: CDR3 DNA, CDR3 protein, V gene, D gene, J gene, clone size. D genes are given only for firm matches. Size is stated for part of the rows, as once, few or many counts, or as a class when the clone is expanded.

TGTGCCAGCAGGCGCGACGGGACAACGATCCAAGAGACCCAGTACTTC,CASRRDGTTIQETQYF,TRBV2,-,TRBJ2-5,-
TGTGCCAGCAGGGGACTCGGAAACACCATATATTTT,CASRGLGNTIYF,TRBV2,-,TRBJ1-3,few
TGTGCCAGCAGTTTTGGGGCCCGAGAGACCCAGTACTTC,CASSFGARETQYF,TRBV27,-,TRBJ2-5,-
TGTGCCAGCAGTGACGGGACAGGTTATTACAATGAGCAGTTCTTC,CASSDGTGYYNEQFF,TRBV6-4,TRBD1,TRBJ2-1,-
TGTGCCAGCAGCTTACCGGGACAGCTTCCTTATAGCAATCAGCCCCAGCATTTT,CASSLPGQLPYSNQPQHF,TRBV7-2,TRBD1,TRBJ1-5,-
TGTGCCAGCAGCCTAGGACTAGCACGGGAGCAGTTCTTC,CASSLGLAREQFF,TRBV7-8,TRBD2,TRBJ2-1,-
TGTGCCTGGGGGGGACAGGGTAGCTACGAGCAGTACTTC,CAWGGQGSYEQYF,TRBV30,TRBD1,TRBJ2-7,-
TGTGCCAGTAGTGATAGCGGGGGCACAGATACGCAGTATTTT,CASSDSGGTDTQYF,TRBV19,TRBD2,TRBJ2-3,-
TGTGCCAGCAGGGCACTAGCGTCCTACGAGCAGTACTTC,CASRALASYEQYF,TRBV6-5,TRBD2,TRBJ2-7,-
TGTGCCAGCAGTCCCCAGGGCAGGGGAGGGCAGCAGTACTTC,CASSPQGRGGQQYF,TRBV27,-,TRBJ2-7,few
TGCGCCAGCAGCCGCGAGGAAGGAGCCAAAAACATTCAGTACTTC,CASSREEGAKNIQYF,TRBV5-1,-,TRBJ2-4,-
TGTGCTAGTGGCTCGCGTGGGGCGGACACCGGGGAGCTGTTTTTT,CASGSRGADTGELFF,TRBV12-5,-,TRBJ2-2,-
TGTGCCAGCAGCGTAGGGCCCGGGACAGGGCCAGATACGCAGTATTTT,CASSVGPGTGPDTQYF,TRBV9,TRBD1,TRBJ2-3,-
TGTGCCAGCAGTTCTTTACCGGGATCTAGCGTCTATCAGCCCCAGCATTTT,CASSSLPGSSVYQPQHF,TRBV6-2/TRBV6-3,-,TRBJ1-5,-
TGTGCCAGCAGCCGGACTAGCGGGATAGGGAATGAGCAGTTCTTC,CASSRTSGIGNEQFF,TRBV9,TRBD2,TRBJ2-1,-
TGTGCCAGTTTTCCAACCGGGACTAGCGGAAACATTCAGTACTTC,CASFPTGTSGNIQYF,TRBV2,TRBD2,TRBJ2-4,-
TGTGCCAGCACCTTGGGGGGCACTGAAGCTTTCTTT,CASTLGGTEAFF,TRBV28,-,TRBJ1-1,-
TGTGCCAGCAGCTTGTACGGTTCTAATGAAAAACTGTTTTTT,CASSLYGSNEKLFF,TRBV7-2,-,TRBJ1-4,-
TGTGCCAGCAGCCAAGATGTAGGGACAGGACTCTATGGCTACACCTTC,CASSQDVGTGLYGYTF,TRBV4-2,TRBD1,TRBJ1-2,once
TGTGCCAGCAGCTCCCACCGGGACACCGAGCAGTACTTC,CASSSHRDTEQYF,TRBV7-2,-,TRBJ2-7,-
TGTGCCAGCAGCCCCTCTGGAGGGAGCTATGGCTACACCTTC,CASSPSGGSYGYTF,TRBV3-1/TRBV3-2,-,TRBJ1-2,-
TGCGCCACGACAAAGGGGACGACAGGGCCGAACACTGAAGCTTTCTTT,CATTKGTTGPNTEAFF,TRBV5-1,TRBD1,TRBJ1-1,-
TGCGCCAGCAGCCAAGGTGGGGGGACAGATACGCAGTATTTT,CASSQGGGTDTQYF,TRBV4-1,-,TRBJ2-3,-
TGTGCCAGCAGGCCAAACAGAGCTAACTATGGCTACACCTTC,CASRPNRANYGYTF,TRBV28,-,TRBJ1-2,-
TGTGCTAGCAGCCTCCAGCCGGGACAGGGCAATGAGCAGTTCTTC,CASSLQPGQGNEQFF,TRBV7-7,TRBD1,TRBJ2-1,-
TGTGCCAGCAGCGGCACAGGGGCCGTCTTTAATGAAAAACTGTTTTTT,CASSGTGAVFNEKLFF,TRBV5-5,TRBD1,TRBJ1-4,-
TGTGCCAGCGGGTCCGGGGGGAAACAGCCCCAGCATTTT,CASGSGGKQPQHF,TRBV4-2,-,TRBJ1-5,-
TGCGCCAGCAGACCCACAGGGGGTTCTAACTATGGCTACACCTTC,CASRPTGGSNYGYTF,TRBV5-1,TRBD1,TRBJ1-2,-
TGTGCCAGCAGTGATGGGGCCAGGGGCACAGATACGCAGTATTTT,CASSDGARGTDTQYF,TRBV6-1,-,TRBJ2-3,-
TGCGCCAGCAGCACAGGGACTAGCGTCAATGAGCAGTTCTTC,CASSTGTSVNEQFF,TRBV5-1,TRBD2,TRBJ2-1,few
TGTGCCAGCAGCCAAGATCTAGGACAGGGGGAAGGCTACACCTTC,CASSQDLGQGEGYTF,TRBV14,TRBD1,TRBJ1-2,-
TGTGCCAGCAGCTTAGGGACAGTGAACACTGAAGCTTTCTTT,CASSLGTVNTEAFF,TRBV5-8,TRBD1,TRBJ1-1,-
TGTGCCAGCAGTACACCCTGGGAGACCCAGTACTTC,CASSTPWETQYF,TRBV6-2/TRBV6-3,-,TRBJ2-5,-
TGTGCCAGCAGCCCCCTGGACAGGGGGACGGGCGGCTACACCTTC,CASSPLDRGTGGYTF,TRBV7-8,TRBD1,TRBJ1-2,-
TGTGCCAGTAGTATAGGCAGGGGGTGGCCAGAGACCCAGTACTTC,CASSIGRGWPETQYF,TRBV19,TRBD1,TRBJ2-5,-
TGCGCCAGCAGCCTCCAGGAGCGGGAGGGCCCAGAGACCCAGTACTTC,CASSLQEREGPETQYF,TRBV4-1,TRBD2,TRBJ2-5,-
TGTGCCACCAGCAGAGGGGGACTTATAGGGCATGAAGCTTTCTTT,CATSRGGLIGHEAFF,TRBV15,-,TRBJ1-1,-
TGTGCCAGCTCCATACACAGGGGTGACACTGAAGCTTTCTTT,CASSIHRGDTEAFF,TRBV2,TRBD1,TRBJ1-1,-
TGTGCCAGCAGACCTTCTGCGGGGACTGGGGAGCAGTACTTC,CASRPSAGTGEQYF,TRBV28,-,TRBJ2-7,-
TGTGCCACCAGTGATTTGAATCGGAATGAGCAGTTCTTC,CATSDLNRNEQFF,TRBV24-1,-,TRBJ2-1,-
TGTGCCAGCAGCGTAGTGGACGGGGGGGCAGCAGATACGCAGTATTTT,CASSVVDGGAADTQYF,TRBV9,TRBD2,TRBJ2-3,-
TGTGCCAGCAGCCAAGGTCACCTAGCGGGAGGGCCGGGAGGTGAGCAGTTCTTC,CASSQGHLAGGPGGEQFF,TRBV3-1/TRBV3-2,TRBD2,TRBJ2-1,-